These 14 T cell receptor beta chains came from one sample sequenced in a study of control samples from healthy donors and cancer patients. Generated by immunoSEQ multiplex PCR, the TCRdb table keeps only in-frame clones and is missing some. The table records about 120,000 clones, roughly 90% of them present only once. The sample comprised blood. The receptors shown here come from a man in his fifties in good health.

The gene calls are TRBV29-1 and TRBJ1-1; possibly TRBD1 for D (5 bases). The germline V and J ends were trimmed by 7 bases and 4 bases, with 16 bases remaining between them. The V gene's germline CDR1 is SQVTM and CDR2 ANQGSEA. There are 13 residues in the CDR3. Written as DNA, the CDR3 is TGCAGCGAAGGGACGCTTGGGGTCACTGAAGCTTTCTTT. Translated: CSEGTLGVTEAFF.

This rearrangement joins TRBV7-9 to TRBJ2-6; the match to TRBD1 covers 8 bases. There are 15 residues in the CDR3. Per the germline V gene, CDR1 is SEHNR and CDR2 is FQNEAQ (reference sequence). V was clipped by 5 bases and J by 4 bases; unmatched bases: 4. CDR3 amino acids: CASSPQGAGANVLTF. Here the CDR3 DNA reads TGTGCCAGCAGCCCTCAGGGGGCAGGGGCCAACGTCCTGACTTTC.

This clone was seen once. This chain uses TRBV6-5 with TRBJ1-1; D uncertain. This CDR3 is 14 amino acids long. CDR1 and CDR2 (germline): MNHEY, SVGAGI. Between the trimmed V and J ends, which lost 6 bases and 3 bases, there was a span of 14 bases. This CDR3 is CASRAPAYYTEAFF. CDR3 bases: TGTGCCAGCAGAGCTCCCGCATATTACACTGAAGCTTTCTTT.

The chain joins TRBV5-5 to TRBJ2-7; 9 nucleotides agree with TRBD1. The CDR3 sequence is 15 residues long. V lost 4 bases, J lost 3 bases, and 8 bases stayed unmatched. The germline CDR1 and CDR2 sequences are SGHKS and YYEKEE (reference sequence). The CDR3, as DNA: TGTGCCAGCAGCGCGGGACAGGGTATCGTCTACGAGCAGTACTTC. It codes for CASSAGQGIVYEQYF.

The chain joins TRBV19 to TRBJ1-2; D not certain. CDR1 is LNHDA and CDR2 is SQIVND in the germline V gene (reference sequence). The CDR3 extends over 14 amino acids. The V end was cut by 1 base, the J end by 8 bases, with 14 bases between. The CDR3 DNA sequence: TGTGCCAGTAGTATAGTTCGAAGTAGGACCGGCTACACCTTC. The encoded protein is CASSIVRSRTGYTF.

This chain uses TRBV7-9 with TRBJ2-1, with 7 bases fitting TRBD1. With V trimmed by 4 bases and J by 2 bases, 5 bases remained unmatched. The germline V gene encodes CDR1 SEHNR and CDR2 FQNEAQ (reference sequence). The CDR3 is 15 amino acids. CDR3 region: CASSSRDRTYNEQFF. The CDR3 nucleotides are TGTGCCAGCAGCTCCCGGGACAGAACCTACAATGAGCAGTTCTTC.

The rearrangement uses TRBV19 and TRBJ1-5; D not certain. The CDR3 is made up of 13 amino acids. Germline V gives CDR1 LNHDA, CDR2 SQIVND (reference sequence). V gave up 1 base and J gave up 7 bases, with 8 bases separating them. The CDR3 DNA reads TGTGCCAGTAGTATAGGGGATGGCCAGCCCCAGCATTTT. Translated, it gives CASSIGDGQPQHF.

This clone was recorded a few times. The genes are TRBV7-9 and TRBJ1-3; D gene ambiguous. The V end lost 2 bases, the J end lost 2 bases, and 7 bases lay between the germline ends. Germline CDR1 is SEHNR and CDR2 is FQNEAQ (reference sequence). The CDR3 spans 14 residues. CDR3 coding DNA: TGTGCCAGCAGCTTATTGGGAACTGGAAACACCATATATTTT. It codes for CASSLLGTGNTIYF.

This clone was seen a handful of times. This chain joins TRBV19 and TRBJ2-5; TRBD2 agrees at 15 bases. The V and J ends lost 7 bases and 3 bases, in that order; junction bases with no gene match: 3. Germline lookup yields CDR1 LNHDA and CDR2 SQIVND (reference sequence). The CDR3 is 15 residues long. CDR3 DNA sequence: TGTGCCAGTATGGGACTAGCGGGGGGCGAAGAGACCCAGTACTTC. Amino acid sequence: CASMGLAGGEETQYF.

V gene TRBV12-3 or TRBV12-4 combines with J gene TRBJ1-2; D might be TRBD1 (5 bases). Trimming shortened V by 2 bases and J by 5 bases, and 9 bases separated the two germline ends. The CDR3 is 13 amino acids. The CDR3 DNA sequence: TGTGCCAGCAGTTTAATTCGGGGGTATGGCTACACCTTC. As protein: CASSLIRGYGYTF.

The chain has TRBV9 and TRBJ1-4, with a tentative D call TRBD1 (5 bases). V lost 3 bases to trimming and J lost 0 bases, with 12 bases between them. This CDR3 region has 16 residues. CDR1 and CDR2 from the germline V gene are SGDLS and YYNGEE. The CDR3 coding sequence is TGTGCCAGCAGCGCCCGTCCGACAGCAACTAATGAAAAACTGTTTTTT. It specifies CASSARPTATNEKLFF.

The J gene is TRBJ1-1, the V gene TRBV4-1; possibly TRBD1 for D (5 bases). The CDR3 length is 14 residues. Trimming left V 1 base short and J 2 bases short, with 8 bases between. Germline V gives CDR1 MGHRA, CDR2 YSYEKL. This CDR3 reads CASSQGGGNTEAFF. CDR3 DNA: TGCGCCAGCAGCCAAGGGGGGGGAAACACTGAAGCTTTCTTT.

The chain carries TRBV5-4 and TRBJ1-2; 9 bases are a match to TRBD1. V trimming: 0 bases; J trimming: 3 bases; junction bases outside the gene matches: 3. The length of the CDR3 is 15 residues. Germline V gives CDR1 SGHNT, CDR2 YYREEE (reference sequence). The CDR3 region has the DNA TGTGCCAGCAGCTTGGGAGGGACAGGGTACTATGGCTACACCTTC. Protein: CASSLGGTGYYGYTF.

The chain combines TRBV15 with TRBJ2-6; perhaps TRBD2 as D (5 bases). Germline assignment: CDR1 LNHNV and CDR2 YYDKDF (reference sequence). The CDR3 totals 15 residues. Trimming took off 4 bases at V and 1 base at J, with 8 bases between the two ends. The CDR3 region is CATSIRGSGANVLTF. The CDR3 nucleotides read TGTGCCACCAGCATTCGGGGATCTGGGGCCAACGTCCTGACTTTC.